Below are 32 T cell receptor beta chains sequenced from a single sample in a study of CD8 T cells in Susac syndrome. It was with random hexamers that 0.5 to 1 ug RNA was reverse transcribed. TCRdb reprocessed the immunoSEQ multiplex PCR reads with MiXCR, giving one entry per CDR3 protein. The repertoire consists of 170,000 or so distinct CDR3 sequences, with approximately 95% occurring once and the leading ten covering roughly 0.12%. The sequenced sample was CD4+ T cells from PBMCs. The receptor set was obtained from a human donor with Susac syndrome.

The rearrangement uses TRBV4-3 and TRBJ2-7, with D possibly TRBD2 on 5 matching bases. V lost 3 bases to trimming and J lost 3 bases, with 12 bases between them. The length of the CDR3 is 14 residues. Looked up from germline, CDR1 is LGHNA and CDR2 is YSLEER. CDR3 sequence reads: CASSQFTGDYEQYF. The CDR3 bases are TGCGCCAGCAGCCAGTTCACCGGGGACTACGAGCAGTACTTC.

The chain combines TRBV7-9 with TRBJ2-1; no clear D gene. The germline gives CDR1 SEHNR, CDR2 FQNEAQ (reference sequence). V lost 4 bases and J 6 bases, leaving 22 bases between the germline ends. The CDR3 extends over 17 amino acids. The CDR3 loop is CASSSFAATRTLNEQFF. The CDR3 nucleotides are TGTGCCAGCAGCTCATTTGCGGCAACACGGACCCTCAATGAGCAGTTCTTC.

The chain is built from TRBV5-4 and TRBJ1-2; TRBD1 might be the D (5 bases). Looked up from germline, CDR1 is SGHNT and CDR2 is YYREEE (reference sequence). V dropped 4 bases and J dropped 6 bases, with 16 bases sitting between them. The CDR3 runs 14 residues. DNA of the CDR3: TGTGCCAGCAGCCCGCCGACCAGAGGGGATGGCTACACCTTC. Protein: CASSPPTRGDGYTF.

The V and J genes are TRBV11-2 and TRBJ2-6; TRBD1 might be the D (5 bases). Deletions cut 4 bases from V and 0 bases from J, with 7 bases between. The CDR3 spans 15 residues. Germline CDR1 reads SGHAT; CDR2 reads FQNNGV. The CDR3 is CASSSTVSGANVLTF. CDR3 in DNA: TGTGCCAGCAGCTCGACAGTCTCTGGGGCCAACGTCCTGACTTTC. Looking up the rest from reference TRBV11-2 and TRBJ2-6 gives the full variable domain: EAGVAQSPRYKIIEKRQSVAFWCNPISGHATLYWYQQILGQGPKLLIQFQNNGVVDDSQLPKDRFSAERLKGVDSTLKIQPAKLEDSAVYLCASSSTVSGANVLTFGAGSRLTVL.

This rearrangement joins TRBV7-8 to TRBJ2-2; no clear D gene. With 5 bases removed from V and 1 base from J, the gap between germline ends came to 14 bases. The CDR3 sequence is 16 residues long. The germline V gene encodes CDR1 SGHVS and CDR2 FQNEAQ. This chain's CDR3 is CASSPQGRENTGELFF. CDR3 in DNA: TGTGCCAGCAGCCCGCAAGGAAGGGAGAACACCGGGGAGCTGTTTTTT.

Only one count was recorded for this clonotype. V is TRBV6-6 and J is TRBJ2-5; D assignment may be TRBD1 or TRBD2 (6 bases each). Germline CDR1 and CDR2: MNHNY and SVGAGI (reference sequence). The V end lost 4 bases, the J end lost 12 bases, and 21 bases lay between the germline ends. The CDR3 runs to 14 residues. DNA of the CDR3: TGTGCCAGCAGTTCCCCCGGGGGTCGGGGGCCGGAGTACTTC. Protein sequence: CASSSPGGRGPEYF.

The sample holds a few counts of this clonotype. The chain links TRBV5-4 to TRBJ2-7; a weak D match, TRBD2 (5 bases). Trimming shortened V by 3 bases and J by 0 bases, and 7 bases separated the two germline ends. Germline CDR1 and CDR2: SGHNT and YYREEE (reference sequence). The CDR3 consists of 13 residues. CDR3 region: CASSSGSSYEQYF. The CDR3 coding sequence is TGTGCCAGCAGCTCTGGGAGCTCCTACGAGCAGTACTTC.

The chain uses TRBV5-4 and TRBJ2-1; TRBD1 matches at 7 bases. Germline V gene sequence: CDR1 SGHNT, CDR2 YYREEE (reference sequence). V gave up 4 bases and J gave up 6 bases; unmatched junction bases: 10. There are 15 residues in the CDR3. The CDR3 spells CASSPLTGSGNEQFF. The CDR3 DNA sequence: TGTGCCAGCAGCCCTTTGACAGGGTCAGGCAATGAGCAGTTCTTC.

The rearrangement links TRBV11-2 to TRBJ2-1; TRBD2 agrees at 12 bases. The germline V gene has CDR1 SGHAT and CDR2 FQNNGV. CDR3 length: 16 residues. Trimming cost V 5 bases and J 7 bases; bases outside gene matches: 9. CDR3 nucleotides: TGTGCCAGCAGCCCACGACTAGCGGGAGTAGGGAATGAGCAGTTCTTC. It codes for CASSPRLAGVGNEQFF.

Written as DNA, the CDR3 is TGTGCCAGCAGCCCAAGCAGCAGGGTGGTCGGGGCGACCCAGTACTTC. Translation: CASSPSSRVVGATQYF. The chain has TRBV7-2 and TRBJ2-5; D is possibly TRBD1 or TRBD2 (5 bases each). Germline V lookup: CDR1 SGHTA, CDR2 FQGNSA. CDR3 length: 16 amino acids. Between the trimmed V and J ends, which lost 5 bases and 7 bases, there was a span of 23 bases.

The chain is built from TRBV10-3 and TRBJ2-5; no clear D gene. This CDR3 comprises 15 residues. The germline CDR1 and CDR2 sequences are ENHRY and SYGVKD. The V end lost 4 bases, the J end lost 3 bases, and 15 bases lay between the germline ends. Here the CDR3 reads CAISGRFSSEETQYF. CDR3 coding DNA: TGTGCCATCAGTGGACGGTTTTCATCCGAAGAGACCCAGTACTTC.

This rearrangement joins TRBV28 to TRBJ2-5, with D tentatively TRBD2 (7 bases). CDR3 length: 14 amino acids. Deletions cut 10 bases from V and 6 bases from J, with 21 bases between. Germline V gene lookup returns CDR1 MDHEN and CDR2 SYDVKM. The CDR3, as DNA: TGTGCCACGCGGGCGGGGGCGCAGGGCCAGACCCAGTACTTC. Protein: CATRAGAQGQTQYF.

The J gene is TRBJ2-7, the V gene TRBV20-1; D unclear. Germline V lookup: CDR1 DFQATT, CDR2 SNEGSKA (reference sequence). The CDR3 loop spans 13 amino acids. V lost 1 base and J lost 5, with 12 bases in between. CDR3 loop: CSARVPGRDEQYF. For the CDR3, the DNA is TGCAGTGCTAGAGTTCCAGGACGGGACGAGCAGTACTTC.

The chain joins TRBV18 to TRBJ2-4, with 8 bases that match TRBD2. This CDR3 has 11 amino acids. Trimming removed 6 bases from V and 8 bases from J; junction bases left unmatched: 0. From germline, CDR1 is KGHSH and CDR2 LQKENI. This chain's CDR3 is CASSGGDIQYF. The CDR3 coding sequence is TGTGCCAGCTCCGGGGGGGACATTCAGTACTTC.

The rearrangement uses TRBV13 and TRBJ2-7; TRBD1 matches 9 bases. V lost 2 bases to trimming and J lost 5 bases; unmatched junction nucleotides: 7. CDR3 length: 15 residues. In germline, CDR1 is PRHDT, CDR2 FYEKMQ (reference sequence). The CDR3: CASSLRTGVFDEQYF. Written as DNA, the CDR3 is TGTGCCAGCAGCTTACGGACAGGGGTTTTCGACGAGCAGTACTTC.

This rearrangement joins TRBV5-4 to TRBJ2-1, with no clear D. Germline assignment: CDR1 SGHNT and CDR2 YYREEE (reference sequence). The V gene lost 0 bases and the J gene lost 6 bases, with 7 bases spanning the gap. The CDR3 sequence is 13 residues long. DNA for the CDR3: TGTGCCAGCAGCTTGGAGGGAACCAATGAGCAGTTCTTC. It translates to CASSLEGTNEQFF.

The J gene is TRBJ1-2, the V gene TRBV19, with D tentatively TRBD1 (6 bases). Between the trimmed V and J ends, which lost 3 bases and 7 bases, there was a span of 9 bases. The CDR3 consists of 12 residues. Germline V lookup: CDR1 LNHDA, CDR2 SQIVND (reference sequence). In DNA form, the CDR3 reads TGTGCCAGTAGTATTAACAGGGTTGGCTACACCTTC. It codes for CASSINRVGYTF.

DNA for the CDR3: TGCAGCGTTTTGACCGGAATAAATGAAAAACTGTTTTTT. Its translation: CSVLTGINEKLFF. The chain joins TRBV29-1 to TRBJ1-4; no firm D call. This CDR3 has 13 residues. Germline CDR1 SQVTM, CDR2 ANQGSEA. V lost 5 bases, J lost 5 bases, and 12 bases lay in between.

The gene calls are TRBV30 and TRBJ2-2; 11 nucleotides align to TRBD2. This CDR3 is 15 amino acids long. Per germline, CDR1 GTSNPN and CDR2 SVGIG (reference sequence). The V and J ends lost 3 bases and 4 bases, in that order; junction bases with no gene match: 4. DNA for the CDR3: TGTGCCTGGAGCGGGACTAGCGGTCCCACCGGGGAGCTGTTTTTT. Protein: CAWSGTSGPTGELFF.

V usage is TRBV29-1 and J usage is TRBJ1-2, with D perhaps matching TRBD1 (5 bases). The germline V and J ends were trimmed by 1 base and 7 bases, with 10 bases remaining between them. Per the germline V gene, CDR1 is SQVTM and CDR2 is ANQGSEA. The CDR3 length is 12 residues. This CDR3 is CSVEGQGAGYTF. The CDR3 nucleotides are TGCAGCGTTGAAGGTCAGGGCGCTGGCTACACCTTC.

The CDR3 region is CSASPDRAKNIQYF. The CDR3 region has the DNA TGCAGTGCTAGCCCGGACAGGGCCAAAAACATTCAGTACTTC. This chain links TRBV20-1 with TRBJ2-4, with 7 positions matching TRBD1. V was pared by 3 bases and J by 1 base, with 3 bases of the junction left unmatched. Germline CDR1 DFQATT, CDR2 SNEGSKA (reference sequence). This CDR3 is 14 amino acids long.

The chain recombines TRBV3-1 with TRBJ1-1; D gene uncertain. The CDR3 has 14 residues. CDR1 and CDR2 from the germline V gene are LGHDT and YNNKEL (reference sequence). V gave up 1 base and J gave up 6 bases, with 12 bases separating them. The CDR3 nucleotides read TGTGCCAGCAGCCAAGTAGCGAGGATCTCTGAAGCTTTCTTT. As protein: CASSQVARISEAFF.

V gene TRBV24-1 combines with J gene TRBJ2-5, with unresolved D. This CDR3 comprises 15 residues. The germline CDR1 and CDR2 sequences are KGHDR and SFDVKD. V shed 2 bases and J shed 0 bases, with 9 bases lying between them. CDR3 sequence reads: CATSDSRTYQETQYF. The CDR3 region has the DNA TGTGCCACCAGTGATTCAAGGACGTACCAAGAGACCCAGTACTTC.

V usage is TRBV3-1 and J usage is TRBJ1-2; D remains unclear. The germline V gene has CDR1 LGHDT and CDR2 YNNKEL (reference sequence). V lost 2 bases, J lost 8 bases, and 21 bases lay in between. This CDR3 contains 16 residues. The CDR3 spells CASSQKSHFTFDGYTF. CDR3 coding DNA: TGTGCCAGCAGCCAAAAGAGCCATTTCACCTTTGACGGCTACACCTTC.

This clonotype was observed once. The chain combines TRBV30 with TRBJ2-5, with TRBD1 identical over 10 bases. The CDR3 totals 14 residues. Looked up from germline, CDR1 is GTSNPN and CDR2 is SVGIG (reference sequence). J gave up 3 bases and V 1 base, and 2 bases lay outside the gene matches. The CDR3 DNA is TGTGCCTGGAGTGCAGGGACAGGGGAAGAGACCCAGTACTTC. This translates into CAWSAGTGEETQYF.

The chain joins TRBV7-2 to TRBJ2-5; 10 nucleotides match TRBD1. This CDR3 spans 14 amino acids. CDR1 and CDR2 (germline): SGHTA, FQGNSA. J lost 5 bases, V lost 5 bases, and 5 bases had no gene match. CDR3 residues: CASSRDRGHETQYF. CDR3 in DNA: TGTGCCAGCAGCAGAGACAGGGGGCACGAGACCCAGTACTTC.

This rearrangement joins TRBV30 to TRBJ1-2, with D tentatively TRBD1 (6 bases). The germline V gene has CDR1 GTSNPN and CDR2 SVGIG (reference sequence). CDR3 length equals 13 residues. The V end lost 4 bases, the J end lost 4 bases, and 13 bases lay between the germline ends. The DNA for the CDR3 is TGTGCCTGGATTGGGGGCTCGAGCTATGGCTACACCTTC. Protein: CAWIGGSSYGYTF.

The genes are TRBV20-1 and TRBJ2-1; D could derive from TRBD1 or TRBD2 (7 bases each). The germline V and J ends were trimmed by 4 bases and 10 bases, with 32 bases remaining between them. This CDR3 spans 18 amino acids. Germline loops: CDR1 DFQATT, CDR2 SNEGSKA (reference sequence). The CDR3 loop reads CSAKGAPPGQLTGGEQFF. DNA for the CDR3: TGCAGTGCTAAAGGAGCACCCCCGGGACAGCTAACGGGAGGAGAGCAGTTCTTC.

This chain links TRBV9 with TRBJ2-3; possibly TRBD2 for D (5 bases). Trimming stripped 0 bases from V and 5 bases from J, with 10 bases between. In germline, CDR1 is SGDLS, CDR2 YYNGEE. CDR3 length: 14 amino acids. The CDR3 loop reads CASSVVGRGDTQYF. CDR3 nucleotides: TGTGCCAGCAGCGTAGTGGGGAGAGGAGATACGCAGTATTTT.

This chain connects TRBV7-6 to TRBJ2-1; D is undetermined. CDR3 length: 14 residues. V lost 5 bases and J lost 0, with 8 bases in between. Germline V gene lookup returns CDR1 SGHVS and CDR2 FNYEAQ. The CDR3 loop reads CASSPTLSYNEQFF. The CDR3 region has the DNA TGTGCCAGCAGCCCGACACTCTCCTACAATGAGCAGTTCTTC. The full variable domain, rest sourced from reference TRBV7-6 and TRBJ2-1, is GAGVSQSPRYKVTKRGQDVALRCDPISGHVSLYWYRQALGQGPEFLTYFNYEAQQDKSGLPNDRFSAERPEGSISTLTIQRTEQRDSAMYRCASSPTLSYNEQFFGPGTRLTVL.

The chain carries TRBV20-1 and TRBJ2-1, with D unclear. Germline loops: CDR1 DFQATT, CDR2 SNEGSKA (reference sequence). The length of the CDR3 is 11 residues. V was cut by 0 bases and J by 12 bases, with 9 bases left in between. The CDR3 reads CSARDLTWQFF. The CDR3 DNA reads TGCAGTGCTAGAGATCTTACGTGGCAGTTCTTC.

V gene TRBV7-3 combines with J gene TRBJ2-5; no firm D call. Trimming stripped 1 base from V and 1 base from J, with 10 bases between. Per the germline V gene, CDR1 is SGHTA and CDR2 is FQGTGA. The CDR3 spans 15 residues. The chain's CDR3 is CASSLRASPQETQYF. Here the CDR3 DNA reads TGTGCCAGCAGCTTAAGGGCTAGTCCCCAAGAGACCCAGTACTTC.